This is a list of T cell receptor beta chains from one sample in a study of shared clonotypes between healthy human individuals. Profiled with immunoSEQ multiplex PCR; TCRdb holds only in-frame clones, not every one. Of millions of clones detected, about 92% appear once; the ten largest clones hold 0.14%. Input material: naive CD4+ T cells sorted from blood. Receptor source: a man aged 18 to 29 in good health. CDR3s include the opening cysteine and the closing phenylalanine or tryptophan. A D gene is named only where the DNA matches it firmly. Not every row has a clone size; where given, it reads once, few, many or a size class.

j_gene: TRBJ1-1; len: 18; d_gene: NA; v_gene: TRBV5-1; abundance: once; CDR3nt: TGCGCCAGCAGCTTGGAAGGTGGATCGTGGGGGGCAGGAACTGAAGCTTTCTTT; CDR3aa: CASSLEGGSWGAGTEAFF
j_gene: TRBJ1-2; len: 14; d_gene: TRBD1; v_gene: TRBV25-1; abundance: NA; CDR3nt: TGTGCCAGCAGTGGACCAGGGGGTGCCAGTGGCTACACCTTC; CDR3aa: CASSGPGGASGYTF
j_gene: TRBJ1-1; len: 13; d_gene: NA; v_gene: TRBV27; abundance: NA; CDR3nt: TGTGCCAGCAGTTTTCGGGGGGTCACTGAAGCTTTCTTT; CDR3aa: CASSFRGVTEAFF
j_gene: TRBJ1-1; len: 13; d_gene: NA; v_gene: TRBV18; abundance: few; CDR3nt: TGTGCCAGCTCACGAGAATTGAACACTGAAGCTTTCTTT; CDR3aa: CASSRELNTEAFF
j_gene: TRBJ2-2; len: 12; d_gene: NA; v_gene: TRBV5-4; abundance: NA; CDR3nt: TGTGCCAGCAGCTTAGGGAACGGGGAGCTGTTTTTT; CDR3aa: CASSLGNGELFF
j_gene: TRBJ2-7; len: 15; d_gene: TRBD2; v_gene: TRBV19; abundance: NA; CDR3nt: TGTGCCAGTAGTCCTCCGGGACTAGCGGGTGGCGAGCAGTACTTC; CDR3aa: CASSPPGLAGGEQYF
j_gene: TRBJ1-4; len: 13; d_gene: NA; v_gene: TRBV18; abundance: NA; CDR3nt: TGTGCCAGCTCACCGTCCGAGAATGAAAAACTGTTTTTT; CDR3aa: CASSPSENEKLFF
j_gene: TRBJ2-5; len: 14; d_gene: TRBD2; v_gene: TRBV19; abundance: NA; CDR3nt: TGTGCCAGTAGTATAGGTAGCGGGGGACAGACCCAGTACTTC; CDR3aa: CASSIGSGGQTQYF
j_gene: TRBJ2-7; len: 14; d_gene: NA; v_gene: TRBV10-2; abundance: NA; CDR3nt: TGCGCCAGCAGTGAACGGGGACTCACTTACGAGCAGTACTTC; CDR3aa: CASSERGLTYEQYF
j_gene: TRBJ2-3; len: 18; d_gene: TRBD2; v_gene: TRBV5-1; abundance: NA; CDR3nt: TGCGCCAGCAGCACCCGGGGTTCTAGCGGGATGAGCACAGATACGCAGTATTTT; CDR3aa: CASSTRGSSGMSTDTQYF
j_gene: TRBJ1-1; len: 13; d_gene: TRBD1; v_gene: TRBV6-5; abundance: NA; CDR3nt: TGTGCCAGCAGTTCGGACAGGCGCGCTGAAGCTTTCTTT; CDR3aa: CASSSDRRAEAFF
j_gene: TRBJ1-1; len: 11; d_gene: NA; v_gene: TRBV6-1; abundance: NA; CDR3nt: TGTGCCAGCAGACGGACTGAAGAAGCTTTCTTT; CDR3aa: CASRRTEEAFF
j_gene: TRBJ1-2; len: 14; d_gene: TRBD1; v_gene: TRBV9; abundance: NA; CDR3nt: TGTGCCAGCAGCGGAAGGACAGGCAACTATGGCTACACCTTC; CDR3aa: CASSGRTGNYGYTF
j_gene: TRBJ2-7; len: 16; d_gene: NA; v_gene: TRBV27; abundance: NA; CDR3nt: TGTGCCAGCAGTATCAGTACAGGTCTCCCAGGCTACGAGCAGTACTTC; CDR3aa: CASSISTGLPGYEQYF
j_gene: TRBJ2-1; len: 16; d_gene: TRBD2; v_gene: TRBV6-5; abundance: once; CDR3nt: TGTGCCAGCAGTTTAGCGGGAGGGCCTCAGGTCAATGAGCAGTTCTTC; CDR3aa: CASSLAGGPQVNEQFF
j_gene: TRBJ2-5; len: 13; d_gene: NA; v_gene: TRBV18; abundance: once; CDR3nt: TGTGCCAGCTCACCAGTGAGGCAAGAGACCCAGTACTTC; CDR3aa: CASSPVRQETQYF
j_gene: TRBJ2-3; len: 14; d_gene: NA; v_gene: TRBV7-2; abundance: NA; CDR3nt: TGTGCCAGCAAGCCGACACGCAACACAGATACGCAGTATTTT; CDR3aa: CASKPTRNTDTQYF
j_gene: TRBJ2-2; len: 16; d_gene: TRBD1; v_gene: TRBV19; abundance: NA; CDR3nt: TGTGCCAGTAGTATACGGCAGGGGGCAGGGACCGGGGAGCTGTTTTTT; CDR3aa: CASSIRQGAGTGELFF
j_gene: TRBJ2-7; len: 12; d_gene: NA; v_gene: TRBV2; abundance: few; CDR3nt: TGTGCCAGCAGCCTAGCAAACCACGAGCAGTACTTC; CDR3aa: CASSLANHEQYF